This is a list of T cell receptor beta chains from one sample in a study of blood T cells in healthy people across ages. TCRdb passed the 5' RACE reads through MiXCR, listing each CDR3 protein once. Found here are around 1.5 million distinct CDR3 sequences, 45% to 70% of them singletons; the top ten hold 5% to 7%. Sequencing was performed on blood. The receptors derive from a man younger than 35 in good health. CDR3s include the opening cysteine and the closing phenylalanine or tryptophan. Each record gives: clone size, V gene, D gene, J gene, CDR3 protein, CDR3 DNA. A D gene is named only where the DNA matches it firmly. For some rows the clone size is stated as once, few or many, or as a class when expanded; others skip it.

abundance: -; v_gene: TRBV28; d_gene: TRBD2; j_gene: TRBJ2-1; CDR3aa: CASREGLAGGPEQQFF; CDR3nt: TGTGCCAGCAGAGAAGGGCTAGCGGGAGGGCCGGAACAGCAGTTCTTC
abundance: -; v_gene: TRBV2; d_gene: -; j_gene: TRBJ1-5; CDR3aa: CASSKDSRIQPQHF; CDR3nt: TGTGCCAGCAGTAAGGACAGCAGGATCCAGCCCCAGCATTTT
abundance: -; v_gene: TRBV6-2/TRBV6-3; d_gene: -; j_gene: TRBJ2-3; CDR3aa: CASSLPGTQVTDTQYF; CDR3nt: TGTGCCAGCAGTTTGCCCGGAACCCAGGTCACAGATACGCAGTATTTT
abundance: few; v_gene: TRBV15; d_gene: TRBD2; j_gene: TRBJ2-1; CDR3aa: CATSREAGGPNEQFF; CDR3nt: TGTGCCACCAGCAGAGAGGCGGGAGGGCCGAATGAGCAGTTCTTC
abundance: -; v_gene: TRBV6-5; d_gene: -; j_gene: TRBJ1-2; CDR3aa: CASSYSGQNNYGYTF; CDR3nt: TGTGCCAGCAGTTACTCTGGACAGAACAACTATGGCTACACCTTC
abundance: -; v_gene: TRBV6-2/TRBV6-3; d_gene: -; j_gene: TRBJ2-6; CDR3aa: CASSNPISQGANVLTF; CDR3nt: TGTGCCAGCAGTAACCCTATATCCCAGGGAGCCAACGTCCTGACTTTC
abundance: -; v_gene: TRBV21-1; d_gene: -; j_gene: TRBJ2-3; CDR3aa: CASSTRLAGTPDISDTQYF; CDR3nt: TGTGCCAGCAGCACTCGACTAGCGGGGACTCCAGATATCTCAGATACGCAGTATTTT
abundance: -; v_gene: TRBV6-1; d_gene: -; j_gene: TRBJ2-1; CDR3aa: CASSTRAPYTPSNEQFF; CDR3nt: TGTGCCAGCAGTACCCGGGCCCCATATACACCTAGCAATGAGCAGTTCTTC
abundance: -; v_gene: TRBV7-2; d_gene: TRBD1; j_gene: TRBJ2-6; CDR3aa: CASSTQTWISGGSRANVLTF; CDR3nt: TGTGCCAGCAGCACTCAGACATGGATCTCAGGGGGCTCGCGGGCCAACGTCCTGACTTTC
abundance: few; v_gene: TRBV7-9; d_gene: TRBD2; j_gene: TRBJ2-1; CDR3aa: CASSPPSTGGGRGEQFF; CDR3nt: TGTGCCAGCAGCCCGCCTTCCACCGGTGGCGGGAGAGGTGAGCAGTTCTTC
abundance: many; v_gene: TRBV6-1; d_gene: -; j_gene: TRBJ2-7; CDR3aa: CATGQPYEQYF; CDR3nt: TGTGCCACTGGACAGCCCTACGAGCAGTACTTC
abundance: -; v_gene: TRBV4-3; d_gene: -; j_gene: TRBJ2-5; CDR3aa: CASSQDYPTGYGQYF; CDR3nt: TGCGCCAGCAGCCAAGACTATCCAACAGGGTACGGGCAGTACTTC
abundance: few; v_gene: TRBV7-8; d_gene: TRBD2; j_gene: TRBJ2-4; CDR3aa: CASSSRTSGKNIQYF; CDR3nt: TGTGCCAGCAGCTCCAGGACTAGCGGTAAAAACATTCAGTACTTC
abundance: medium-sized; v_gene: TRBV12-5; d_gene: -; j_gene: TRBJ1-1; CDR3aa: CASGPLRRDTEAFF; CDR3nt: TGTGCTAGTGGCCCCCTCCGCAGGGACACTGAAGCTTTCTTT
abundance: -; v_gene: TRBV20-1; d_gene: TRBD1; j_gene: TRBJ1-4; CDR3aa: CSARFGTANEKLFF; CDR3nt: TGCAGTGCTAGATTCGGGACAGCTAATGAAAAACTGTTTTTT
abundance: -; v_gene: TRBV29-1; d_gene: -; j_gene: TRBJ1-3; CDR3aa: CSALLSRSGNTIYF; CDR3nt: TGCAGCGCACTGCTAAGCCGCTCTGGAAACACCATATATTTT
abundance: few; v_gene: TRBV27; d_gene: TRBD1; j_gene: TRBJ1-1; CDR3aa: CASSPRAGGNTEAFF; CDR3nt: TGTGCCAGCAGTCCCAGGGCAGGGGGGAACACTGAAGCTTTCTTT
abundance: -; v_gene: TRBV21-1; d_gene: -; j_gene: TRBJ2-3; CDR3aa: CASSKEGTSGETDTQYF; CDR3nt: TGTGCCAGCAGCAAAGAAGGGACTAGCGGGGAAACAGATACGCAGTATTTT
abundance: -; v_gene: TRBV7-9; d_gene: -; j_gene: TRBJ1-1; CDR3aa: CASSRIWTDVNTEAFF; CDR3nt: TGTGCCAGCAGCCGAATTTGGACAGACGTAAACACTGAAGCTTTCTTT
abundance: few; v_gene: TRBV20-1; d_gene: -; j_gene: TRBJ2-5; CDR3aa: CSAETVEGLREETQYF; CDR3nt: TGCAGTGCGGAAACGGTGGAGGGCCTGAGGGAAGAGACCCAGTACTTC
abundance: -; v_gene: TRBV4-3; d_gene: TRBD1; j_gene: TRBJ1-1; CDR3aa: CASSQDRTGVPEAFF; CDR3nt: TGCGCCAGCAGCCAAGATCGAACAGGGGTACCTGAAGCTTTCTTT
abundance: once; v_gene: TRBV18; d_gene: -; j_gene: TRBJ1-5; CDR3aa: CASSEVGDNRPQHF; CDR3nt: TGTGCCAGCTCAGAGGTCGGGGACAATCGGCCCCAGCATTTT
abundance: -; v_gene: TRBV20-1; d_gene: -; j_gene: TRBJ2-1; CDR3aa: CSARALGGAYNEQFF; CDR3nt: TGCAGTGCTAGAGCCCTAGGGGGGGCCTACAATGAGCAGTTCTTC
abundance: -; v_gene: TRBV20-1; d_gene: -; j_gene: TRBJ2-5; CDR3aa: CSVVVGTQYF; CDR3nt: TGCAGTGTGGTTGTCGGGACCCAGTACTTC
abundance: -; v_gene: TRBV18; d_gene: -; j_gene: TRBJ1-5; CDR3aa: CASSPTGPQNQPQHF; CDR3nt: TGTGCCAGCTCACCAACAGGGCCCCAAAATCAGCCCCAGCATTTT
abundance: few; v_gene: TRBV6-4; d_gene: -; j_gene: TRBJ2-1; CDR3aa: CASSDSMATEQFF; CDR3nt: TGTGCCAGCAGTGACTCGATGGCTACTGAGCAGTTCTTC
abundance: -; v_gene: TRBV5-6; d_gene: -; j_gene: TRBJ2-3; CDR3aa: CASSWPTGRPDTQYF; CDR3nt: TGTGCCAGCAGCTGGCCCACGGGGAGACCGGATACGCAGTATTTT
abundance: -; v_gene: TRBV24-1; d_gene: TRBD1; j_gene: TRBJ1-2; CDR3aa: CATSGTGGYGYTF; CDR3nt: TGTGCCACCAGTGGGACAGGGGGCTATGGCTACACCTTC
abundance: -; v_gene: TRBV15; d_gene: -; j_gene: TRBJ1-1; CDR3aa: CATPSQGQGEAFF; CDR3nt: TGTGCCACCCCCAGTCAGGGGCAGGGTGAAGCTTTCTTT
abundance: -; v_gene: TRBV20-1; d_gene: TRBD2; j_gene: TRBJ2-5; CDR3aa: CSATLAGGEETQYF; CDR3nt: TGCAGTGCTACCCTAGCGGGGGGTGAGGAGACCCAGTACTTC
abundance: -; v_gene: TRBV6-2/TRBV6-3; d_gene: TRBD1; j_gene: TRBJ2-2; CDR3aa: CASSYSGQGLQRTGELFF; CDR3nt: TGTGCCAGCAGTTACTCGGGACAGGGCCTTCAGAGGACCGGGGAGCTGTTTTTT
abundance: -; v_gene: TRBV20-1; d_gene: TRBD2; j_gene: TRBJ2-7; CDR3aa: CSAPTGGGSRYEQYF; CDR3nt: TGCAGTGCGCCCACGGGCGGGGGTTCCAGGTACGAGCAGTACTTC
abundance: -; v_gene: TRBV5-6; d_gene: -; j_gene: TRBJ1-2; CDR3aa: CASSLWDQGGYTF; CDR3nt: TGTGCCAGCAGCTTGTGGGACCAGGGAGGCTACACCTTC
abundance: -; v_gene: TRBV12-3/TRBV12-4; d_gene: TRBD1; j_gene: TRBJ2-2; CDR3aa: CASTTPGTDNTGELFF; CDR3nt: TGTGCCAGCACCACTCCCGGGACAGATAACACCGGGGAGCTGTTTTTT
abundance: few; v_gene: TRBV28; d_gene: -; j_gene: TRBJ2-7; CDR3aa: CASSTAPLFEQYF; CDR3nt: TGTGCCAGCTCGACAGCCCCCCTTTTCGAGCAGTACTTC
abundance: once; v_gene: TRBV25-1; d_gene: -; j_gene: TRBJ2-5; CDR3aa: CASSGLVGETQYF; CDR3nt: TGTGCCAGCAGTGGACTAGTAGGAGAGACCCAGTACTTC
abundance: -; v_gene: TRBV4-2; d_gene: -; j_gene: TRBJ1-2; CDR3aa: CASSQVRLEGYTF; CDR3nt: TGTGCCAGCAGCCAAGTAAGGCTGGAGGGCTACACCTTC
abundance: few; v_gene: TRBV7-2; d_gene: TRBD2; j_gene: TRBJ2-1; CDR3aa: CASSLEGLAASYNEQFF; CDR3nt: TGTGCCAGCAGCTTAGAGGGACTAGCAGCCTCCTACAATGAGCAGTTCTTC
abundance: -; v_gene: TRBV16; d_gene: -; j_gene: TRBJ1-2; CDR3aa: CASSQEIPDHGYTF; CDR3nt: TGTGCCAGCAGCCAGGAAATACCAGATCATGGCTACACCTTC
abundance: -; v_gene: TRBV7-2; d_gene: -; j_gene: TRBJ1-6; CDR3aa: CASSPRESLSNSPLHF; CDR3nt: TGTGCCAGCAGCCCCCGAGAAAGTCTAAGTAATTCACCCCTCCACTTT
abundance: -; v_gene: TRBV29-1; d_gene: -; j_gene: TRBJ2-5; CDR3aa: CSIETGQETQYF; CDR3nt: TGCAGCATTGAAACAGGGCAAGAGACCCAGTACTTC
abundance: -; v_gene: TRBV4-3; d_gene: TRBD1; j_gene: TRBJ2-1; CDR3aa: CASSHDIGTGQNNEQFF; CDR3nt: TGCGCCAGCAGCCACGACATTGGGACAGGGCAAAACAATGAGCAGTTCTTC
abundance: -; v_gene: TRBV20-1; d_gene: -; j_gene: TRBJ2-7; CDR3aa: CSARDRNQPYEQYF; CDR3nt: TGCAGTGCTAGAGATCGCAACCAACCCTACGAGCAGTACTTC
abundance: few; v_gene: TRBV20-1; d_gene: TRBD2; j_gene: TRBJ2-3; CDR3aa: CSARGGGDTQYF; CDR3nt: TGCAGTGCTAGAGGCGGGGGGGATACGCAGTATTTT
abundance: once; v_gene: TRBV28; d_gene: TRBD1; j_gene: TRBJ1-2; CDR3aa: CASSFPPDRTNYGYTF; CDR3nt: TGTGCCAGCAGTTTCCCCCCGGACAGGACTAACTATGGCTACACCTTC
abundance: -; v_gene: TRBV7-9; d_gene: -; j_gene: TRBJ1-1; CDR3aa: CASSFVDREAFF; CDR3nt: TGTGCCAGCAGCTTTGTCGACCGTGAAGCTTTCTTT
abundance: -; v_gene: TRBV11-2; d_gene: TRBD2; j_gene: TRBJ2-3; CDR3aa: CASSLLTSGATDTQYF; CDR3nt: TGTGCCAGCAGCTTATTGACTAGCGGAGCCACAGATACGCAGTATTTT
abundance: -; v_gene: TRBV5-1; d_gene: -; j_gene: TRBJ2-4; CDR3aa: CASNQGRSADIQYF; CDR3nt: TGCGCCAGCAACCAAGGGCGGAGCGCGGACATTCAGTACTTC
abundance: -; v_gene: TRBV5-1; d_gene: -; j_gene: TRBJ2-7; CDR3aa: CASSLANRYEQYF; CDR3nt: TGCGCCAGCAGCTTGGCCAACCGTTACGAGCAGTACTTC
abundance: -; v_gene: TRBV3-1; d_gene: -; j_gene: TRBJ2-4; CDR3aa: CASSQEWNIQYF; CDR3nt: TGTGCCAGCAGCCAAGAGTGGAACATTCAGTACTTC
abundance: -; v_gene: TRBV12-3/TRBV12-4; d_gene: -; j_gene: TRBJ1-1; CDR3aa: CASSKTPNTEAFF; CDR3nt: TGTGCCAGCAGTAAGACCCCAAACACTGAAGCTTTCTTT
abundance: -; v_gene: TRBV27; d_gene: -; j_gene: TRBJ2-5; CDR3aa: CASSGWGTQYF; CDR3nt: TGTGCCAGCAGTGGCTGGGGGACCCAGTACTTC
abundance: few; v_gene: TRBV4-2; d_gene: -; j_gene: TRBJ2-1; CDR3aa: CASSAGYEQFF; CDR3nt: TGTGCCAGCAGCGCCGGGTATGAGCAGTTCTTC
abundance: few; v_gene: TRBV12-3/TRBV12-4; d_gene: TRBD1; j_gene: TRBJ1-6; CDR3aa: CASSPGQGHSPLHF; CDR3nt: TGTGCCAGCAGTCCGGGACAGGGTCACTCACCCCTCCACTTT
abundance: -; v_gene: TRBV12-3/TRBV12-4; d_gene: -; j_gene: TRBJ2-1; CDR3aa: CASSLEGLPNNEQFF; CDR3nt: TGTGCCAGCAGTTTAGAAGGACTACCCAACAATGAGCAGTTCTTC
abundance: -; v_gene: TRBV27; d_gene: TRBD1; j_gene: TRBJ2-1; CDR3aa: CASSTKAGTDYNEQFF; CDR3nt: TGTGCCAGCAGCACAAAGGCCGGGACAGACTACAATGAGCAGTTCTTC
abundance: -; v_gene: TRBV29-1; d_gene: -; j_gene: TRBJ1-1; CDR3aa: CSVDSDRKINTEAFF; CDR3nt: TGCAGCGTTGATAGTGACAGGAAGATAAACACTGAAGCTTTCTTT
abundance: -; v_gene: TRBV7-2; d_gene: -; j_gene: TRBJ1-1; CDR3aa: CASSSQEYTEAFF; CDR3nt: TGTGCCAGCAGCTCCCAGGAGTACACTGAAGCTTTCTTT
abundance: -; v_gene: TRBV6-5; d_gene: -; j_gene: TRBJ1-2; CDR3aa: CASSDSTGSGGYTF; CDR3nt: TGTGCCAGCAGTGACTCCACAGGGAGTGGGGGCTACACCTTC
abundance: -; v_gene: TRBV12-3/TRBV12-4; d_gene: -; j_gene: TRBJ1-2; CDR3aa: CASSFPRGGYTF; CDR3nt: TGTGCCAGCAGTTTCCCTAGGGGAGGCTACACCTTC